This T cell receptor (beta chain) is drawn from a study of identical twins. Overall study findings and caveats: Twin sharing of out-of-frame TCR alpha was underestimated by models in monozygotic pairs.

Germline V gene sequence: CDR1 SQVTM, CDR2 ANQGSEA. The CDR3 contains 14 residues. V was cut by 3 bases and J by 5 bases, with 15 bases left in between. Template switching introduced a universal primer site, and the cDNA bore unique molecular identifiers. TCRdb reprocessed the 5' RACE reads via MiXCR and lists one record per CDR3 protein. The sample contains 210,000 or so distinct CDR3 sequences, approximately 15% of which appear only once. Turning to this clonotype: Its specificity is not known.

This sample was also put to use in a study of T cells expressing NK-cell markers. From that paper: HCMV seropositivity marked seven of the eight sequenced donors; one was seronegative.

The receptor's source is a woman under 30 in good health. Sequencing input: CD8+ T cells sorted from blood. The V and J genes are TRBV29-1 and TRBJ2-3, with D possibly being TRBD1 or TRBD2 (6 bases each). This CDR3 reads CSVDPGGAVDTQYF. The CDR3 DNA is TGCAGCGTTGACCCCGGGGGCGCGGTAGATACGCAGTATTTT.